One and the same sample provided the 10 T cell receptor beta chains below, sequenced in a study of blood T cell repertoires in COVID-19. This table comes from immunoSEQ multiplex PCR, and its TCRdb copy is limited to in-frame clones, with some not included. The table has fewer than 250,000 clones, around 88% seen once. The specimen was peripheral blood. The receptors originated from a woman in her forties or fifties with acute or convalescent COVID-19.

The rearrangement links TRBV20-1 to TRBJ2-7; D may be TRBD2 (5 bases). Trimming stripped 3 bases from V and 1 base from J, with 13 bases between. Germline CDR1 is DFQATT and CDR2 is SNEGSKA (reference sequence). This CDR3 region has 14 residues. The DNA for the CDR3 is TGCAGTGCTAGTTCGGGGATTGTGTCCTACGAGCAGTACTTC. It specifies CSASSGIVSYEQYF.

On this clone: Distinct nucleotide sequences in the sample also encode this CDR3. The chain recombines TRBV27 with TRBJ1-5; 9 bases fit TRBD1. Unmatched junction bases numbered 2, after V lost 6 bases and J lost 2 bases. Germline loops: CDR1 MNHEY, CDR2 SMNVEV (reference sequence). The CDR3 is 14 residues long. The CDR3 coding sequence is TGTGCCAGCAGCTGGACAGGGGGCAATCAGCCCCAGCATTTT. This encodes CASSWTGGNQPQHF.

V usage is TRBV7-2 and J usage is TRBJ2-7; the D is unclear. In germline, CDR1 is SGHTA, CDR2 FQGNSA. The CDR3 length is 14 residues. Trimming shortened V by 2 bases and J by 2 bases, and 10 bases separated the two germline ends. The CDR3 is CASSLFGVTYEQYF. For the CDR3, the DNA is TGTGCCAGCAGCTTATTCGGTGTCACCTACGAGCAGTACTTC.

The chain has TRBV3-1 (or the pseudogene TRBV3-2) and TRBJ1-6, with D maybe TRBD1 (6 bases). This CDR3 has 15 residues. V lost 4 bases and J lost 7, with 14 bases in between. Germline V gene data show CDR1 as LGHDT and CDR2 as YNNKEL (reference sequence). The CDR3 DNA reads as TGTGCCAGCAGCCCAGGGGACACCCGAAATTCACCCCTCCACTTT. Protein sequence: CASSPGDTRNSPLHF.

The chain has TRBV6-5 and TRBJ2-1; D is uncertain. V shed 2 bases and J shed 0 bases, with 11 bases lying between them. Germline loops: CDR1 MNHEY, CDR2 SVGAGI. The CDR3 is made up of 16 amino acids. Here the CDR3 reads CASSYTHPSSYNEQFF. For the CDR3, the DNA is TGTGCCAGCAGTTACACGCATCCGAGCTCCTACAATGAGCAGTTCTTC.

V is TRBV7-9 and J is TRBJ2-3; the match to TRBD2 covers 12 bases. V lost 6 bases and J lost 5; bases outside the gene matches: 6. Germline V gene sequence: CDR1 SEHNR, CDR2 FQNEAQ (reference sequence). The CDR3 runs 15 residues. The CDR3, as DNA: TGTGCCAGCAGTCAGACTAGCGGGAGAGGAGATACGCAGTATTTT. This codes for CASSQTSGRGDTQYF.

This rearrangement joins TRBV24-1 to TRBJ2-1, with D possibly being TRBD2 (6 bases). From germline, CDR1 is KGHDR and CDR2 SFDVKD. This CDR3 has 15 amino acids. V was shortened by 4 bases and J by 9 bases, with 18 bases between the two germline ends. The CDR3 DNA is TGTGCCACCAGTGACCCCGTCCTAGCGTCAGGTGAGCAGTTCTTC. This encodes CATSDPVLASGEQFF.

The genes are TRBV5-6 and TRBJ1-4, with a possible D match to TRBD1 (6 bases). The germline V and J ends were trimmed by 0 bases and 8 bases, with 8 bases remaining between them. Germline assignment: CDR1 SGHDT and CDR2 YYEEEE. The CDR3 sequence is 13 residues long. As DNA, the CDR3 is TGTGCCAGCAGCTTGGGGACAGTCGAAAAACTGTTTTTT. It yields the protein CASSLGTVEKLFF.

CDR3 loop: CASSLGAGEREKLFF. The DNA of the CDR3 is TGTGCCAGCAGCTTAGGGGCAGGGGAGAGAGAAAAACTGTTTTTT. The V call is TRBV7-9, the J call TRBJ1-4; D is possibly TRBD1 (6 bases). Deletions cut 1 base from V and 8 bases from J, with 14 bases between. CDR1 is SEHNR, CDR2 FQNEAQ, per germline (reference sequence). The CDR3 loop spans 15 amino acids.

Points on this clone: The sample contains more than one DNA sequence encoding this CDR3. The chain combines TRBV9 with TRBJ2-7; a possible D gene is TRBD2 (6 bases). Germline V gene data show CDR1 as SGDLS and CDR2 as YYNGEE. The V end lost 3 bases, the J end lost 4 bases, and 17 bases lay between the germline ends. This CDR3 region has 15 residues. The CDR3 nucleotides read TGTGCCAGCAGCGCGGGAGCAGGAGTGGGTTACGAGCAGTACTTC. Protein: CASSAGAGVGYEQYF.